This TCR beta chain appears in the sequencing data of a study of blood T cell repertoires in COVID-19. In the study overall: The samples span acute and convalescent COVID-19 from the United States, Italy and Spain. PBMCs, B-cell-depleted T cells, or T cells provided the cDNA or gDNA that made up the material.

The germline gives CDR1 PRHDT, CDR2 FYEKMQ (reference sequence). The CDR3 runs to 15 residues. About this clone: Relative to the germline gene, one junction end is altered; a read error may explain this.

In the source study's methods: Amplified reference gene primers provided the basis for estimating nucleated cell counts. Some clones are missing from TCRdb's copy, which holds only in-frame ones; the method was immunoSEQ multiplex PCR. V and J calls and clone size come straight from that table; D and trimming were deduced from the DNA. Of approximately 130,000 clones listed, roughly 86% were seen once; the top ten hold around 13%. Specimen: peripheral blood. The sequence derives from a human donor in a cohort sampled during active COVID-19. The chain uses TRBV13 and TRBJ2-7; D possibly corresponds to TRBD1 (5 bases). The CDR3 DNA reads TGTGCCAGCAGCTTAGTCAGGGTAGGGTCCTCCGAGCAGTACTTC. This codes for CASSLVRVGSSEQYF.